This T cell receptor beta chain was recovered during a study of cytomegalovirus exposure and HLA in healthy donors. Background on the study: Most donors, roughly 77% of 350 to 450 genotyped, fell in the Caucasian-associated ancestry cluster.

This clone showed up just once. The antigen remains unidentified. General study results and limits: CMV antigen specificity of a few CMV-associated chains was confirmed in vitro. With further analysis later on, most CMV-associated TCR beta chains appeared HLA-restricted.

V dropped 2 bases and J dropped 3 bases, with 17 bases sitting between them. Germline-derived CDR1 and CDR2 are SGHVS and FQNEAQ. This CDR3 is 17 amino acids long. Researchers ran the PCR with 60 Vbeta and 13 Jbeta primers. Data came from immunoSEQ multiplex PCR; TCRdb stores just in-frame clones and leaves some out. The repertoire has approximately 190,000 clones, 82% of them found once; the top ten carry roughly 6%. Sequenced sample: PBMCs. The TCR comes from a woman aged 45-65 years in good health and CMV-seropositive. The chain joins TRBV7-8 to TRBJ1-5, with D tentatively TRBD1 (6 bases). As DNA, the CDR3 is TGTGCCAGCAGCTTACTGGCTACAGGGTCCCTCAATCAGCCCCAGCATTTT. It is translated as CASSLLATGSLNQPQHF.